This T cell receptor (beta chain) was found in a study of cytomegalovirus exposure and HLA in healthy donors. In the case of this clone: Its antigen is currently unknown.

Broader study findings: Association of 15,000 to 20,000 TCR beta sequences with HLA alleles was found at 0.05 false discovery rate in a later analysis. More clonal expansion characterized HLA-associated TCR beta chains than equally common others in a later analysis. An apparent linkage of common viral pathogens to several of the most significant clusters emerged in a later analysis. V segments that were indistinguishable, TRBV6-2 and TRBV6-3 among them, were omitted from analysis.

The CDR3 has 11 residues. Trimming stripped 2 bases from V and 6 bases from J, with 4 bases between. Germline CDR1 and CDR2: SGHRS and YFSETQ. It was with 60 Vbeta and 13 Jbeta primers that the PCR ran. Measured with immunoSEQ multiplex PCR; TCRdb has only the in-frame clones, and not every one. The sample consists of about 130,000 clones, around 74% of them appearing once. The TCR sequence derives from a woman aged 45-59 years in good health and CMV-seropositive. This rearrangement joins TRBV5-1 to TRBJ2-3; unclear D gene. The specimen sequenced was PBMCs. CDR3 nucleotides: TGCGCCAGCAGCTTTGGCGATACGCAGTATTTT. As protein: CASSFGDTQYF.